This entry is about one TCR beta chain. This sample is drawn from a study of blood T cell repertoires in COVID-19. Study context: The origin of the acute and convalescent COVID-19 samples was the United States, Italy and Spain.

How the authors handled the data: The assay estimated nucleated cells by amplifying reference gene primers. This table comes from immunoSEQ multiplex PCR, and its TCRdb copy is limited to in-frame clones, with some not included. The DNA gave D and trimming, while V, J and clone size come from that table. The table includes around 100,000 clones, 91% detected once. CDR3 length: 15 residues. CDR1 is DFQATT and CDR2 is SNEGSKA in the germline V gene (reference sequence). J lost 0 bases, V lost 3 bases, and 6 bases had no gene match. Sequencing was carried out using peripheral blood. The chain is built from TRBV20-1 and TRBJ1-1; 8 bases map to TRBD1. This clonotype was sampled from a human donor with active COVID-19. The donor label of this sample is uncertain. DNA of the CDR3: TGCAGTGCTAGTACGGCAGGGGGCCTGAACACTGAAGCTTTCTTT. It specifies CSASTAGGLNTEAFF.